The T cell receptor (beta chain) described here comes from a study of human thymus T cells. Study-wide results and limits: A high degree of thymic repertoire overlap among unrelated individuals was reported in related research.

Resections that were taken during corrective heart surgery supplied the thymus tissue. Trimming left V 0 bases short and J 0 bases short, with 12 bases between. The germline V gene encodes CDR1 SNHLY and CDR2 FYNNEI. This CDR3 contains 17 residues. Using immunoSEQ multiplex PCR, the repertoire was profiled, and TCRdb retains in-frame clones only, with some absent. The sample records roughly 86,000 clones, around 96% being singletons. To note about this clone: Antigen: not known.

The source material was thymus tissue. This TCR was recovered from a boy under two years old with a congenital heart defect but otherwise immunologically healthy. The rearrangement joins TRBV2 to TRBJ1-3, with D unclear. The CDR3 DNA is TGTGCCAGCAGTGAAGCAGTGACCAAATACTCTGGAAACACCATATATTTT. Protein: CASSEAVTKYSGNTIYF.